The entry below gives a single T cell receptor (beta chain) sequence along with its context. Antigen specificity is unknown. This entry belongs to a study of T cell repertoires in cytomegalovirus infection. Across the whole study: Public signatures in TCR beta pointed to CMV infection and matching HLA type. Study results and limitations: Identification of carriers of CMV plus the relevant HLA was performed using cumulative public TCR beta family frequency.

A single record per CDR3 protein comes from TCRdb applying MiXCR to the reads. The table lists about 830,000 distinct CDR3 sequences, approximately 32% of them singletons, with 12% in the top ten. Germline assignment: CDR1 SGHKS and CDR2 YYEKEE (reference sequence). The CDR3 consists of 15 residues. V was pared by 2 bases and J by 3 bases, with 5 bases of the junction left unmatched. The V call is TRBV5-5, the J call TRBJ2-7; the match to TRBD1 covers 10 bases. Sequenced here: cultured CD8+ T cells from PBMCs, sampled from culture after CMV antigen stimulation. The sequence came from a human donor in good health (CMV status not recorded). Some clones in this sample may be carry-over from other donors' samples. The CDR3 DNA sequence: TGTGCCAGCAGCTTTCCGGGACAGGGGTTCTACGAGCAGTACTTC. Its translation: CASSFPGQGFYEQYF.